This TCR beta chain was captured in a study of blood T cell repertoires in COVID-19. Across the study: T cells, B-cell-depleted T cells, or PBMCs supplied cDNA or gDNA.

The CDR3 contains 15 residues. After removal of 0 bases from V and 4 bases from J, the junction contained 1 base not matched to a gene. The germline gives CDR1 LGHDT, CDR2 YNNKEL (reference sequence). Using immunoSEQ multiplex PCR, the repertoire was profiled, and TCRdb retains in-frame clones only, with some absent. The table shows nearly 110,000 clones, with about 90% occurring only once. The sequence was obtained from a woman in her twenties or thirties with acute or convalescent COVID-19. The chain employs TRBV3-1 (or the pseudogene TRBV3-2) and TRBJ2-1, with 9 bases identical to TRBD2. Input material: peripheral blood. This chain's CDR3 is CASSQDLAGYNEQFF. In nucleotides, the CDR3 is TGTGCCAGCAGCCAAGATCTAGCGGGATACAATGAGCAGTTCTTC.